This T cell receptor beta chain was identified in a study of blood T cells in healthy people across ages. Notes on this clonotype: Its antigen is still unknown.

Study-level findings and limits: Higher diversity, along with more naive CD4+ cells, distinguished long-lived donors from aged donors. Leaving the PBMCs unsorted stopped any conclusive comparison of naive versus antigen-experienced cells.

A second PCR of 7 to 11 cycles used a sample-barcoded 5' primer and a J-beta primer mix. Each cDNA molecule was tagged by a template-switch adaptor with 12 random nucleotides. TCRdb reprocessed the 5' RACE reads via MiXCR and lists one record per CDR3 protein. The repertoire includes some 1,000,000 distinct CDR3 sequences, roughly a quarter of them detected once, and approximately 0.71% sits in the top ten. The CDR3 runs to 14 residues. Germline CDR1 is DFQATT and CDR2 is SNEGSKA (reference sequence). The ends were cut back, 6 bases at V and 0 bases at J, with 14 bases in the middle. The same data also went into a second study, on T cells of mothers and their children.

The source is a girl aged 2-10 years in good health. Sequencing was performed on blood. The chain has TRBV20-1 and TRBJ1-1; TRBD1 might be the D (6 bases). CDR3 amino acids: CSASRGPMNTEAFF. CDR3 nucleotide sequence: TGCAGTGCAAGCAGGGGACCCATGAACACTGAAGCTTTCTTT.